Sequencing of this T cell receptor (beta chain) was carried out in a study of response to subunit inactivated influenza vaccine. TCRdb processed the RT-PCR reads anew with MiXCR; each CDR3 protein has one entry. The table includes about 540,000 distinct CDR3 sequences, under 30% detected once. This clonotype has a handful of counts. In germline, CDR1 is SGHTA, CDR2 FQGTGA. The ends lost 6 bases at V and 6 bases at J; junction bases unmatched: 11. This CDR3 contains 16 residues. In addition, the sample was reused for a study of T cells expressing NK-cell markers. That paper states: Making the TCR beta cDNA relied on 5'RACE template switching with UMIs. Sorting was restricted to alpha-beta TCR T cells by an anti-gamma-delta TCR antibody in several experiments.

The chain joins TRBV7-3 to TRBJ1-2; 12 positions match TRBD1. The material was CD4+ T cells sorted from PBMCs, obtained about 13 days after vaccination. This receptor was taken from a man aged 45-65 years who received an inactivated influenza vaccine. In DNA form, the CDR3 reads TGTGCCAGCAGTTCAATGGGACAGGGGGCAAGGAATGGCTACACCTTC. Residues: CASSSMGQGARNGYTF.